The present TCR beta chain was sequenced within a study of cytomegalovirus exposure and HLA in healthy donors. Primers included in the PCR were 60 Vbeta and 13 Jbeta primers. Authors' analysis steps: In a later analysis, of around 85 million unique beta chains, roughly 10 million appeared in at least two donors. Only in-frame clones appear in the TCRdb table, and some are missing; sequencing was by immunoSEQ multiplex PCR. That table supplies the V and J calls and clone size; D and trimming were determined from the DNA. The sample lists around 150,000 clones; 65% to 80% were seen once. General study points: In an earlier analysis, in 540 or so donors, most V segments appeared productive either ~87% or ~30% of the time. In a later analysis, at a false discovery rate of 0.05, roughly 17,000 TCR beta sequences matched HLA alleles. The authors listed 150 or so TCR beta chains as cytomegalovirus-associated.

The V gene end was trimmed by 4 bases and the J gene end by 4 bases; junction bases not matched to a gene: 7. The V gene's germline CDR1 is SGHTA and CDR2 FQGNSA. This CDR3 spans 16 amino acids. About this clone itself: The antigen is unknown.

Sequencing input: PBMCs. The J gene is TRBJ1-4, the V gene TRBV7-2; TRBD1 agrees at 9 bases. The TCR comes from a man between 40 and 49 years old in good health and CMV-seronegative. DNA of the CDR3: TGTGCCAGCAGCTCCCGACAGGGGGGGTTTAATGAAAAACTGTTTTTT. Its protein product is CASSSRQGGFNEKLFF.